This record concerns one T cell receptor (beta chain) sequence. These data come from a study of control samples from healthy donors and cancer patients. Repertoires were generated with immunoSEQ multiplex PCR, while TCRdb's copy carries only in-frame clones and drops some. This sample has about 130,000 clones, with under 95% found just once. Trimming removed 4 bases at V and 4 bases at J, with 7 bases between. Looked up from germline, CDR1 is ENHRY and CDR2 is SYGVKD. This CDR3 is built from 12 residues. This TCR was recovered from a man in his fifties with head and neck cancer. Sequencing was done on a sample of PBMCs. This chain joins TRBV10-3 and TRBJ1-2; D gene ambiguous. This CDR3 is CAISGEGYGYTF. The CDR3 coding sequence is TGTGCCATCAGTGGTGAGGGCTATGGCTACACCTTC.